Each of the 14 T cell receptor beta chains below was sequenced from the same sample in a study of blood T cell repertoires in COVID-19. The method was immunoSEQ multiplex PCR; TCRdb's version includes in-frame clones alone and lacks a portion of them. Here the sample spans fewer than 200,000 clones, roughly 80% being singletons. Sequenced: PBMCs or T cells enriched from blood (not recorded which). These receptors originate from a woman between 45 and 60 years old who had recovered from COVID-19.

Remarks on this clone: This sample also contains other DNA sequences that code for the same CDR3. This chain uses TRBV28 with TRBJ2-5; 12 nucleotides align to TRBD2. With V trimmed by 6 bases and J by 2 bases, 4 bases remained unmatched. CDR3 size: 15 residues. Germline lookup yields CDR1 MDHEN and CDR2 SYDVKM. CDR3 coding DNA: TGTGCCAGCAGAGCTAGCGGGGGGGGGCAAGAGACCCAGTACTTC. Its protein product is CASRASGGGQETQYF. Looking up the rest from reference TRBV28 and TRBJ2-5 gives the full variable domain: DVKVTQSSRYLVKRTGEKVFLECVQDMDHENMFWYRQDPGLGLRLIYFSYDVKMKEKGDIPEGYSVSREKKERFSLILESASTNQTSMYLCASRASGGGQETQYFGPGTRLLVL.

This clone was recorded only once. The chain joins TRBV29-1 to TRBJ1-1, with a weak D call TRBD1 (5 bases). CDR1 is SQVTM, CDR2 ANQGSEA, per germline. V gave up 5 bases and J gave up 6 bases, with 25 bases separating them. This CDR3 contains 16 residues. This CDR3 is CSVKSQGTYRRAEAFF. The CDR3 coding sequence is TGCAGCGTTAAATCCCAGGGTACCTATAGGAGGGCTGAAGCTTTCTTT.

This chain connects TRBV18 to TRBJ1-1; D may be TRBD1 (6 bases). Trimming pared 3 bases from V and 8 bases from J, leaving 16 bases between. CDR3 length equals 14 residues. CDR1 is KGHSH and CDR2 is LQKENI in the germline V gene. CDR3 bases: TGTGCCAGCTCACCCCCTGGGGGGGCTATCGAAGCTTTCTTT. Its translation: CASSPPGGAIEAFF.

This chain connects TRBV6-1 to TRBJ2-5; possible D gene TRBD1, 7 bases. V was cut by 2 bases and J by 2 bases, with 18 bases left in between. The CDR3 runs to 17 residues. CDR1 MNHNS and CDR2 SASEGT come from the germline V gene. The CDR3 sequence is CASSEIYSGGNQETQYF. For the CDR3, the DNA is TGTGCCAGCAGTGAAATCTACTCAGGGGGGAATCAAGAGACCCAGTACTTC.

The chain carries TRBV9 and TRBJ1-1; D gene uncertain. V lost 4 bases to trimming and J lost 1 base, with 8 bases between them. The CDR3 has 13 residues. Germline values: CDR1 SGDLS, CDR2 YYNGEE. The CDR3 DNA sequence: TGTGCCAGCAGCTTACAGAAGAACACTGAAGCTTTCTTT. Translation gives CASSLQKNTEAFF.

In its sample, this clone was seen a few times. J is TRBJ2-1 and V is TRBV7-2; tentatively, D is TRBD1 (5 bases). V was clipped by 6 bases and J by 0 bases, with 15 bases between them. From germline, CDR1 is SGHTA and CDR2 FQGNSA. This CDR3 is built from 16 residues. In DNA, the CDR3 is TGTGCCAGCAGGGGCAGGGCGGAGAGCTCCTACAATGAGCAGTTCTTC. Amino acids: CASRGRAESSYNEQFF.

CDR3 protein: CAWSDLQGVLEGGYTF. The CDR3 coding sequence is TGTGCCTGGAGCGACCTACAGGGGGTTTTGGAAGGCGGCTACACCTTC. The chain joins TRBV30 to TRBJ1-2; 8 bases agree with TRBD1. Trimming cost V 3 bases and J 8 bases; bases outside gene matches: 17. Looked up from germline, CDR1 is GTSNPN and CDR2 is SVGIG (reference sequence). CDR3 length equals 16 residues.

The chain is built from TRBV6-6 and TRBJ1-1; possibly TRBD1 for D (5 bases). Germline V gene lookup returns CDR1 MNHNY and CDR2 SVGAGI (reference sequence). V dropped 8 bases and J dropped 4 bases, with 14 bases sitting between them. The length of the CDR3 is 13 residues. The CDR3 protein is CASRGRGGTEAFF. The CDR3 DNA reads as TGTGCCAGCCGGGGGAGGGGAGGCACTGAAGCTTTCTTT.

The V and J genes are TRBV7-8 and TRBJ2-5, with a tentative D call TRBD2 (5 bases). V was trimmed by 1 base and J by 2 bases, leaving 11 bases between them. Germline CDR1 is SGHVS and CDR2 is FQNEAQ. CDR3 length: 15 amino acids. CDR3 sequence (DNA): TGTGCCAGCAGCTTAGGGACGGGATGGCAAGAGACCCAGTACTTC. This gives the protein CASSLGTGWQETQYF.

The V call is TRBV11-2, the J call TRBJ1-1; D not certain. Between the trimmed V and J ends, which lost 5 bases and 0 bases, there was a span of 13 bases. This CDR3 contains 15 residues. CDR1 is SGHAT and CDR2 is FQNNGV in the germline V gene. Written as DNA, the CDR3 is TGTGCCAGCAGCCCGCTGGGGAGGATGAACACTGAAGCTTTCTTT. Amino acid sequence: CASSPLGRMNTEAFF.

Remarks on this clone: Mismatch with germline at one junction end may stem from a read error. The rearrangement links TRBV12-3 or TRBV12-4 to TRBJ2-4; D is unclear. The CDR3 consists of 8 residues. CDR3 loop: CASSLTDF. CDR3 coding DNA: TGTGCCAGCAGTTTAACGGACTTC.

This clone was recorded a few times. The rearrangement uses TRBV6-4 and TRBJ1-5; D remains unclear. The CDR3 totals 14 residues. Germline loops: CDR1 MRHNA, CDR2 SNTAGT. V was clipped by 5 bases and J by 2 bases, with 10 bases between them. The CDR3 bases are TGTGCCAGCAGTACGAGGGTTGGCAATCAGCCCCAGCATTTT. Translation: CASSTRVGNQPQHF.

In its sample, this clone was seen once. The chain recombines TRBV6-6 with TRBJ1-6; D remains ambiguous. Trimming removed 6 bases at V and 0 bases at J, with 12 bases between. CDR3 size: 16 residues. Germline V gene data show CDR1 as MNHNY and CDR2 as SVGAGI (reference sequence). The CDR3 is CASSPNRSSYNSPLHF. The CDR3 bases are TGTGCCAGCAGCCCTAATCGGTCCTCCTATAATTCACCCCTCCACTTT.

This clone has more than one count but fewer than ten. Other DNA variants within this sample encode the same CDR3. The chain links TRBV9 to TRBJ1-5; the D gene is possibly TRBD1 (5 bases). The CDR3 contains 13 residues. CDR1 SGDLS and CDR2 YYNGEE come from the germline V gene. V lost 0 bases to trimming and J lost 6 bases, with 7 bases between them. Here the CDR3 reads CASSVGGGQPQHF. The CDR3 nucleotides are TGTGCCAGCAGCGTAGGGGGGGGTCAGCCCCAGCATTTT.